The source of this T cell receptor (beta chain) is a study of cytomegalovirus exposure and HLA in healthy donors (dated 2017 in TCRdb). Study-wide context: An earlier analysis of roughly 610 of the donors reported 276 Gb of sequence data and 117 million unique TCR beta sequences obtained from about 179 million T cells. An early release covering 500 to 750 HLA-typed donors comprised roughly 300 gigabases of sequencing data and around 85 million unique TCR sequences. Of the roughly 400 genotyped donors, 65% to 90% fell in the genetic ancestry cluster associated with self-reported Caucasian donors. The study aimed to test whether signatures of past pathogen exposure could be identified by cataloging public T cell receptors. Using immunosequencing, the study profiled T cell repertoires from fewer than 700 subjects and related those repertoires to cytomegalovirus serostatus. Besides the first cohort of roughly 660 subjects, a separate validation cohort made up of 95 to 150 different subjects was used. To predict cytomegalovirus infection status, the study brought together high-throughput TCR immunosequencing, statistical association of individual TCRs with disease status, and machine learning. A later analysis re-analyzed previously published TCR beta repertoires from about 730 donors and added high-resolution HLA genotyping to study TCR occurrence patterns. The later analysis used no new phenotypic data to find candidate immune exposures, relying instead on TCR beta sequences and their occurrence across donors. To decide whether each TCR beta V gene segment behaved as functional or pseudogenic, an earlier analysis of approximately 600 of the donors relied on high-throughput TCR beta sequencing. Donor age, sex, ethnicity and CMV serostatus were compiled alongside the repertoire data. In a later genetic analysis, genome-wide SNP genotypes for about 55% of the 666 donors were used, and that subset was treated as a discovery cohort. All discovery cohort repertoires had been generated on a single sequencing platform. HLA typing included class I and class II loci at four-digit resolution. Typing coverage varied by locus: about 620-640 donors for A, B, C, DRB1 and DQB1; more than 500 for DQA1; more than 600 for DPA1; 450 to 480 for DPB1. Four to six DR-DQ haplotypes were handled as single units for association and clustering, since linkage in the cohort was strong. Among around 400 genotyped donors of the cohort, an average of about 220,000 unique TCR beta nucleotide sequences was sequenced per donor, of which 15% to 20% were non-productive. Points the paper makes about the study in general: CMV serostatus was the only immune exposure information available for the cohort. According to a later analysis, TCR association rates differed among HLA loci, with DRB1 alleles showing the most associated TCRs and HLA-C alleles showing the fewest. According to a later analysis, parvovirus B19, influenza, CMV and Epstein-Barr virus appeared linked to several top co-occurrence clusters. Most TCR sequences were seen in very few donors, while some public TCRs were found in many individuals. Some IMGT-functional V segments, including TRBV6-2 and TRBV6-3, could not be distinguished by the 87-base-pair reads and were therefore excluded. Presence/absence analyses assumed roughly uniform sequencing depth across donors, an assumption that may not hold. Strong co-occurrence of HLA alleles, especially DR and DQ, made assigning TCR associations to individual alleles difficult. In a later analysis, HLA-associated TCR beta chains showed more clonal expansion and lower generation probabilities than non-associated chains that were equally common. Specific HLA alleles were associated with 16,951 TCR beta sequences at a false discovery rate of 0.05 in a later analysis. In an earlier analysis of under 600 of the donors, most TCR beta V segments were observed in productive rearrangements about 87% or about 30% of the time, broadly matching IMGT annotations. In vitro tests confirmed that a few of the cytomegalovirus-associated TCR beta chains recognize cytomegalovirus antigens. A further reported finding was that TCR beta sequences accurately predicted the HLA-A and HLA-B alleles for most subjects in the first cohort. The sequencing pipeline was judged likely to have produced a cluster of highly shared sequence variants as a technical artifact. Most CMV-associated TCR beta chains appeared to be HLA-restricted in a later analysis, and the HLA associations seemed to be driven largely by CMV exposure. A total of 164 TCR beta chains were listed by the study as associated with cytomegalovirus. Because counts were too low, roughly 16 rarely observed V segments, including chromosome 9 orphons, were excluded from the earlier analysis of a few hundred of the donors. According to a later genetic analysis, donors in an Asian-associated ancestry cluster had fewer N-insertions in productive TCRs than the roughly 670-donor mean. The authors suggested that the approach could potentially be generalized to other disease states and immunological phenotypes. Only TCR beta chains were sequenced in this cohort, and the absence of alpha or paired-chain data limited detectable features. The classifier was reported to diagnose cytomegalovirus status with high specificity and sensitivity in both the original cohort and the validation cohort. A later genetic analysis associated a missense DCLRE1C variant with V-gene and J-gene trimming of TCR beta chains, and an independent cohort replicated the association. Because HLA typing was unavailable for some donors at each locus, only the typed subset was used in association tests. Linkage disequilibrium might explain the correlated functional status among segregating V segments, but an unknown experimental factor could not be ruled out.

Library method: the immunoSEQ multiplex PCR assay. A mixture of 60 forward primers for TCR Vbeta segments and 13 reverse primers for TCR Jbeta segments was used in the multiplex PCR. The CDR3 region of rearranged TCR beta genes was amplified from genomic DNA with a multiplex PCR assay. On the Illumina HiSeq System, the amplified TCR beta libraries were sequenced as 87-base-pair reads. The paper's processing steps were these. A later analysis tallied 75 million to 85 million unique TCR beta chains across the 666 repertoires, and approximately 11 million of those chains were shared by two or more donors. A nearest-neighbor algorithm error-corrected the raw reads and collapsed the reads into unique sequences, merging closely related sequences to remove PCR and sequencing errors. V, D and J gene segments were assigned by aligning CDR3 sequences to IMGT reference sequences. For a sequence to be retained, a match of at least six nucleotides to both a V gene segment and a J gene segment was required. Rearrangements were classified as productive when the CDR3 lacked stop codons and remained in frame with V and J, and all other rearrangements were classified as non-productive. CDR3 was defined according to IMGT convention as the region running from the second conserved V-encoded cysteine to the conserved J-encoded phenylalanine. The earlier analysis of 587 of the donors excluded sequences that lacked an unambiguous match to a single V gene segment. An earlier analysis of some 500 of the donors classified V segments as functional when productive rearrangements were above 56.7% and as segregating when the standard deviation between donors was above 5%. A statistical classification framework was developed to diagnose cytomegalovirus status using the catalog of TCR beta chain sequences. In a later analysis, V and J genes were assigned by comparing TCR nucleotide sequences against IMGT/GENE-DB human TR gene sequences. In a later analysis, CDR3 sequences and most-parsimonious VDJ recombination scenarios were assigned using the TCRdist pipeline. A later analysis defined each TCR beta chain by its CDR3 amino acid sequence plus V-gene family, and excluded reads lacking a unique V-gene family. In a later analysis, nearly 600 highly shared, low-generation-probability nucleotide sequences were removed to address suspected cross-contamination and a sequencing artifact. A later analysis calculated a clonal expansion index for each public chain from normalized within-repertoire ranks of inferred template counts. A later analysis computed generation probabilities with a VDJ recombination model fitted to out-of-frame rearrangements, and checked the results against IGoR. In a later analysis, hypergeometric tests were used to score TCR-TCR, TCR-HLA and TCR-CMV co-occurrence, with a repertoire-size bias correction applied to TCR pairs. To estimate false discovery rates, a later analysis permuted the HLA or CMV assignments 20 times. In a later analysis, co-occurring TCRs were grouped with DBSCAN, and TCRdist sequence similarity was added when clustering was performed within HLA-allele-positive subsets. For co-occurrence clustering, repertoires with fewer than 30,000 or more than 120,000 public chains were excluded, along with a handful of repertoires with anomalous nucleotide sharing. TCRdb obtained this table from immuneACCESS and retained in-frame rearrangements with V and J assigned. These tables miss some clones; where compared with another copy, unresolved V genes account for less than half of the shortfall, and the remainder is unexplained. V and J calls and clone size are as listed in that table; D and trimming were resolved from the DNA. The sample records over 200,000 clones, more than 75% of which are singletons. Of the sample, about 1.2% falls within the top ten clones.

To note about this clone: Its specific antigen is unknown. Per-base qualities were not stored, and no clone one base away is much larger.

The germline ends are 10 bases apart after V is trimmed by 6 bases and J by 2 bases. CDR3 length: 14 amino acids, cysteine to phenylalanine. Of all the DNA, just the CDR3 is kept, 42 bases in frame from base 1. According to the germline V gene, CDR1 reads MDHEN and CDR2 reads SYDVKM. In total, roughly 670 healthy bone marrow donors made up the cohort. Cohort members were all nominally healthy when sampled, although unrecorded immune exposures were likely present. CMV serostatus was positive for around 310 and negative for about 55% of the 666 cohort members, and was not recorded for this donor. A peripheral blood sample was provided by each donor, and peripheral blood mononuclear cells were used for TCR beta sequencing. The Qiagen DNeasy Blood Extraction Kit was used to extract genomic DNA from the blood cell samples.

What was sequenced was PBMCs. This TCR was recovered from a human donor in good health. The sequence joins TRBV28 to TRBJ2-2; the D gene cannot be named for sure. In nucleotide form, the sequence is TGTGCCAGCAGCTTAGGGCCCAACACCGGGGAGCTGTTTTTT. Translation gives CASSLGPNTGELFF.